The entry below describes one TCR beta chain. In the original workflow: Estimation of nucleated cell counts relied on the amplification of reference gene primers. Sequencing was performed with immunoSEQ multiplex PCR; in TCRdb, only in-frame clones are kept and a portion is missing. V, J and clone size derive from that table, while D and trimming were established from the DNA sequence. The repertoire holds 30,000 to 35,000 clones, with 87% as singletons. The data belong to a study of blood T cell repertoires in COVID-19. On the study more broadly: Material from acute and convalescent COVID-19 was sourced from the United States, Italy and Spain. PBMCs, B-cell-depleted T cells, or T cells provided the cDNA or gDNA that made up the material.

Germline V gene sequence: CDR1 LNHDA, CDR2 SQIVND (reference sequence). V lost 5 bases and J lost 1, with 16 bases in between. The CDR3 is made up of 16 amino acids. Sequences were obtained from peripheral blood. V and J are TRBV19 and TRBJ2-3; D remains ambiguous. The receptor comes from a man aged 55 to 70 with active COVID-19. The CDR3 is CASSGRPDLGTDTQYF. CDR3 nucleotide sequence: TGTGCCAGTAGTGGGCGACCGGATCTGGGCACAGATACGCAGTATTTT.